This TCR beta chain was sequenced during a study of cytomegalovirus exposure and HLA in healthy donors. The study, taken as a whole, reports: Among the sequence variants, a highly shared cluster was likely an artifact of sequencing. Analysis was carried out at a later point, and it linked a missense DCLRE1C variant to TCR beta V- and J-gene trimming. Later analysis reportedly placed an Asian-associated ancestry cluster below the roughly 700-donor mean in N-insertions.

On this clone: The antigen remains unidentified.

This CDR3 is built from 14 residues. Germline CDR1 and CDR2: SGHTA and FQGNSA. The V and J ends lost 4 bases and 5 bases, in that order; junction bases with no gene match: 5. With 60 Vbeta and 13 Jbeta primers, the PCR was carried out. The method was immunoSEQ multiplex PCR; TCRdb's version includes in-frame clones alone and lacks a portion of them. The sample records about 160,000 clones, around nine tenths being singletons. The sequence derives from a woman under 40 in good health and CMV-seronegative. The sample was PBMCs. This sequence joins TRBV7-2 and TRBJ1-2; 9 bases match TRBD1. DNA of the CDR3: TGTGCCAGCAGCTCCACCGGGACAGGGTATGGCTACACCTTC. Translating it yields CASSSTGTGYGYTF.